Below are 25 T cell receptor beta chains sequenced from a single sample in a study of shared clonotypes between healthy human individuals. The repertoire was sequenced with immunoSEQ multiplex PCR; TCRdb's copy has only in-frame clones and lacks some. The sample consists of 400,000 to 600,000 clones, roughly 85% of them appearing once. Input material: PBMCs. The receptors stem from a middle-aged woman in good health. Some clones in this sample may be carry-over from other donors' samples.

This chain connects TRBV30 to TRBJ2-1; 13 bases agree with TRBD2. In germline, CDR1 is GTSNPN, CDR2 SVGIG (reference sequence). CDR3 length: 14 amino acids. With 5 bases clipped from V and 5 bases from J, the junction kept 3 bases outside the gene matches. The CDR3, as DNA: TGTGCCTGGTGGGGACTAGCGGGAAACAATGAGCAGTTCTTC. Translated: CAWWGLAGNNEQFF.

The chain combines TRBV7-2 with TRBJ1-4, with 8 bases identical to TRBD1. V shed 3 bases, J shed 3 bases, and the junction held 6 bases outside the gene matches. Germline V CDR1 and CDR2: SGHTA, FQGNSA. CDR3 size: 16 residues. The CDR3 DNA reads TGTGCCAGCAGCTTGGGCGACAGGGGCTCTAATGAAAAACTGTTTTTT. It specifies CASSLGDRGSNEKLFF.

This sequence joins TRBV7-3 and TRBJ2-1; 10 positions match TRBD2. The CDR3 has 17 amino acids. Germline CDR1 is SGHTA and CDR2 is FQGTGA. Trimming cost V 1 base and J 4 bases; bases outside gene matches: 7. CDR3 residues: CASSLMDRTSGYNEQFF. CDR3 coding DNA: TGTGCCAGCAGCTTAATGGATCGGACTAGCGGTTACAATGAGCAGTTCTTC.

V is TRBV11-2 and J is TRBJ2-3; no definite D call. The CDR3 spans 13 residues. From germline, CDR1 is SGHAT and CDR2 FQNNGV. Trimming removed 3 bases at V and 0 bases at J, with 4 bases between. CDR3 DNA sequence: TGTGCCAGCAGCTTTTATAGCACAGATACGCAGTATTTT. Translated: CASSFYSTDTQYF.

The V gene is TRBV20-1, the J gene TRBJ1-1; D unclear. The CDR3 is 11 amino acids. Trimming left V 5 bases short and J 1 base short, with 5 bases between. The germline V gene has CDR1 DFQATT and CDR2 SNEGSKA (reference sequence). The CDR3 nucleotides are TGCAGTGCTCTTAAGAACACTGAAGCTTTCTTT. It translates to CSALKNTEAFF.

This chain links TRBV6-6 with TRBJ2-1, with 7 positions matching TRBD2. The germline V gene encodes CDR1 MNHNY and CDR2 SVGAGI (reference sequence). Trimming cost V 5 bases and J 0 bases; bases outside gene matches: 7. The CDR3 is made up of 16 amino acids. CDR3 in DNA: TGTGCCAGCAGTCGCTCTAGCGGAAGCTCCTACAATGAGCAGTTCTTC. It translates to CASSRSSGSSYNEQFF.

The rearrangement joins TRBV5-6 to TRBJ2-3, with 8 bases lining up with TRBD1. The CDR3 has 15 amino acids. The germline CDR1 and CDR2 sequences are SGHDT and YYEEEE. The V and J ends lost 2 bases and 2 bases, in that order; junction bases with no gene match: 4. CDR3 sequence reads: CASSLPQGDTDTQYF. The DNA of the CDR3 is TGTGCCAGCAGCTTACCACAGGGGGACACAGATACGCAGTATTTT.

The chain joins TRBV5-4 to TRBJ1-1; D perhaps matches TRBD1 (5 bases). Trimming left V 3 bases short and J 5 bases short, with 11 bases between. Germline-derived CDR1 and CDR2 are SGHNT and YYREEE (reference sequence). The CDR3 is 13 residues long. The DNA for the CDR3 is TGTGCCAGCAGCTGGGGACGGGAAACTGAAGCTTTCTTT. Its translation: CASSWGRETEAFF.

As to this clone: At one end, the junction sequence differs from germline, possibly due to a read error. The gene calls are TRBV29-1 and TRBJ2-7; D ambiguous. The CDR3 consists of 13 residues. Germline V lookup: CDR1 SQVTM, CDR2 ANQGSEA. CDR3 sequence (DNA): TGCAACGTTGAGGTCTCCGGTCTCTACGAGCAGTACTTC. The encoded protein is CNVEVSGLYEQYF.

Many counts were recorded for this clone. The V gene is TRBV4-1, the J gene TRBJ1-2; possible D gene TRBD1, 5 bases. Germline assignment: CDR1 MGHRA and CDR2 YSYEKL. CDR3 length: 15 amino acids. Deletions cut 0 bases from V and 2 bases from J, with 10 bases between. CDR3 region: CASSQDPRGNYGYTF. The CDR3 DNA is TGCGCCAGCAGCCAAGATCCCCGGGGGAACTATGGCTACACCTTC.

Here the CDR3 reads CASSLDLQRGQETQYF. DNA for the CDR3: TGTGCCAGCAGCTTAGATTTGCAGCGGGGCCAAGAGACCCAGTACTTC. V gene TRBV7-2 combines with J gene TRBJ2-5; 7 bases match TRBD2. The CDR3 sequence is 16 residues long. V lost 1 base and J lost 1; bases outside the gene matches: 6. Germline V lookup: CDR1 SGHTA, CDR2 FQGNSA.

This chain links TRBV6-1 with TRBJ2-3, with TRBD1 as a possible D gene (5 bases). CDR1 and CDR2 from the germline V gene are MNHNS and SASEGT. V gave up 4 bases and J gave up 2 bases, with 16 bases separating them. CDR3 size: 16 residues. CDR3 residues: CASSALVTGTTDTQYF. CDR3 nucleotide sequence: TGTGCCAGCAGTGCTCTGGTAACAGGTACCACAGATACGCAGTATTTT.

The V call is TRBV28, the J call TRBJ2-2; D not certain. The germline V gene has CDR1 MDHEN and CDR2 SYDVKM. The CDR3 totals 13 residues. Deletions cut 6 bases from V and 5 bases from J, with 10 bases between. CDR3 sequence: CASSRWETGELFF. Written as DNA, the CDR3 is TGTGCCAGCAGCCGATGGGAAACCGGGGAGCTGTTTTTT.

The CDR3 coding sequence is TGTGCCAGCAGCGTAGGACCTTTTCGCGAGCAGTACTTC. As protein: CASSVGPFREQYF. The chain uses TRBV9 and TRBJ2-7, with D unclear. The CDR3 length is 13 residues. Germline CDR1 is SGDLS and CDR2 is YYNGEE. Trimming removed 0 bases at V and 6 bases at J, with 10 bases between.

This clone was counted between two and nine times. The V gene is TRBV29-1, the J gene TRBJ2-7, with 8 bases identical to TRBD1. The germline V gene encodes CDR1 SQVTM and CDR2 ANQGSEA. The V gene end was trimmed by 1 base and the J gene end by 4 bases; junction bases not matched to a gene: 0. The CDR3 contains 12 residues. The CDR3 DNA sequence: TGCAGCGTTGAAGGGACAGGGTACGAGCAGTACTTC. Its translation is CSVEGTGYEQYF.

The chain employs TRBV28 and TRBJ2-5; D gene uncertain. V was cut by 7 bases and J by 5 bases, with 14 bases left in between. This CDR3 has 13 amino acids. CDR1 and CDR2 (germline): MDHEN, SYDVKM. The CDR3 DNA sequence: TGTGCCAGCAAGGTGGCGGCTTGGGAGACCCAGTACTTC. Translation gives CASKVAAWETQYF.

The V and J genes are TRBV19 and TRBJ1-5, with unresolved D. Trimming pared 3 bases from V and 9 bases from J, leaving 12 bases between. Germline V gives CDR1 LNHDA, CDR2 SQIVND (reference sequence). CDR3 length: 13 residues. The CDR3 spells CASSIDLGSPQHF. CDR3 DNA: TGTGCCAGTAGTATTGATTTAGGTTCGCCCCAGCATTTT.

This chain uses TRBV7-9 with TRBJ2-5, with TRBD2 matching 8 bases. The germline CDR1 and CDR2 sequences are SEHNR and FQNEAQ (reference sequence). V dropped 1 base and J dropped 2; count of bases not matched to a gene: 9. The CDR3 consists of 17 residues. CDR3 sequence (DNA): TGTGCCAGCAGCTTAGGTGCGGGGGGCGAGGTTCAAGAGACCCAGTACTTC. It is translated as CASSLGAGGEVQETQYF. Complete variable domain (other parts from reference TRBV7-9 and TRBJ2-5): DTGVSQNPRHKITKRGQNVTFRCDPISEHNRLYWYRQTLGQGPEFLTYFQNEAQLEKSRLLSDRFSAERPKGSFSTLEIQRTEQGDSAMYLCASSLGAGGEVQETQYFGPGTRLLVL.

The J gene is TRBJ1-5, the V gene TRBV19, with TRBD1 matching 7 bases. V was pared by 5 bases and J by 1 base, with 17 bases of the junction left unmatched. Germline V gene sequence: CDR1 LNHDA, CDR2 SQIVND (reference sequence). The CDR3 is 19 amino acids. CDR3 in amino acids: CASSASEKLSDRSNQPQHF. The CDR3 nucleotides read TGTGCCAGTAGTGCCAGCGAGAAACTATCGGACAGGAGCAATCAGCCCCAGCATTTT.

The chain combines TRBV29-1 with TRBJ2-7; 8 bases map to TRBD2. V was clipped by 3 bases and J by 7 bases; unmatched bases: 14. Germline V gene sequence: CDR1 SQVTM, CDR2 ANQGSEA. The CDR3 sequence is 15 residues long. The CDR3 loop reads CSVEAGGYGVGEQYF. In DNA form, the CDR3 reads TGCAGCGTTGAGGCGGGGGGCTATGGTGTGGGTGAGCAGTACTTC.

The V and J genes are TRBV28 and TRBJ1-5; D is unclear. The V end was cut by 6 bases, the J end by 2 bases, with 11 bases between. Germline lookup yields CDR1 MDHEN and CDR2 SYDVKM. The CDR3 runs to 14 residues. The CDR3 region has the DNA TGTGCCAGCAGAGCTGGTTGGGGCAATCAGCCCCAGCATTTT. Its translation: CASRAGWGNQPQHF.

V usage is TRBV6-6 and J usage is TRBJ1-1; 7 bases match TRBD1. Germline V lookup: CDR1 MNHNY, CDR2 SVGAGI (reference sequence). V was pared by 6 bases and J by 1 base, with 2 bases of the junction left unmatched. This CDR3 is 13 amino acids long. The chain's CDR3 is CASSRQGNTEAFF. CDR3 DNA: TGTGCCAGCAGCCGACAGGGGAACACTGAAGCTTTCTTT.

The genes are TRBV6-1 and TRBJ1-5; no reliable D call. The CDR3 sequence is 13 residues long. Germline V CDR1 and CDR2: MNHNS, SASEGT. The V and J ends lost 4 bases and 1 base respectively, with 5 bases between them. The CDR3 DNA reads TGTGCCAGCAGTGGTCAGAGCAATCAGCCCCAGCATTTT. It is translated as CASSGQSNQPQHF.

In this sample, this clone turned up a few times. The gene calls are TRBV4-2 and TRBJ2-1, with TRBD2 matching 11 bases. This CDR3 is built from 16 residues. Germline values: CDR1 LGHNA, CDR2 YNFKEQ. Trimming cost V 4 bases and J 5 bases; bases outside gene matches: 7. The CDR3 is CASSLTPGLADNEQFF. DNA for the CDR3: TGTGCCAGCAGCCTTACACCGGGACTAGCGGACAATGAGCAGTTCTTC.

This clone was counted a few times. Other nucleotide sequences from this sample produce the same CDR3. Here the CDR3 DNA reads TGCGCCAGCAGTGCCAGCTCCTACGAGCAGTACTTC. Its translation: CASSASSYEQYF. J is TRBJ2-7 and V is TRBV10-1, with no clear D. Trimming took 4 bases from V and 0 from J, leaving 4 bases between them. This CDR3 contains 12 residues. In germline, CDR1 is WNHNN, CDR2 SYGVQD (reference sequence).